These 28 T cell receptor beta chains came from one sample sequenced in a study of spatial heterogeneity in lung cancer. Using its own MiXCR run on the 5' RACE reads, TCRdb lists one record per CDR3 protein. The repertoire includes about 70,000 distinct CDR3 sequences, approximately 8.9% of them detected once, and 1.5% to 2% sits in the top ten. The time point denotes: blood at routine non-recurrence follow-up after resection. The starting material was PBMCs, obtained at follow-up. These receptors were collected from a female donor with early-stage non-small cell lung cancer.

As to this clonotype: Relative to the germline gene, one junction end is altered; a read error may explain this. The chain couples TRBV5-1 to TRBJ2-7; D perhaps matches TRBD1 (6 bases). Germline assignment: CDR1 SGHRS and CDR2 YFSETQ. The CDR3 extends over 12 amino acids. CDR3 loop: CASSPQGREQYF. CDR3 nucleotides: TGTGCCAGCAGCCCCCAGGGGAGAGAGCAGTACTTC.

This clonotype was counted ten times or more. J is TRBJ1-6 and V is TRBV4-1, with D perhaps TRBD1 (5 bases). V lost 5 bases to trimming and J lost 8 bases, with 10 bases between them. The V gene's germline CDR1 is MGHRA and CDR2 YSYEKL. The CDR3 extends over 13 amino acids. The CDR3 spells CASSGGEDSPLHF. DNA of the CDR3: TGCGCCAGCAGCGGGGGAGAGGATTCACCCCTCCACTTT.

The table lists this clonotype with a few counts. The J gene is TRBJ1-1, the V gene TRBV2; maybe TRBD1 (5 bases). The CDR3 spans 15 residues. Trimming removed 4 bases from V and 0 bases from J, with 12 bases in between. The germline V gene encodes CDR1 SNHLY and CDR2 FYNNEI. CDR3 region: CASSGDSFMNTEAFF. CDR3 in DNA: TGTGCCAGCAGTGGAGACAGCTTCATGAACACTGAAGCTTTCTTT.

The genes are TRBV10-3 and TRBJ2-5, with a possible D match to TRBD2 (5 bases). Germline assignment: CDR1 ENHRY and CDR2 SYGVKD. Trimming left V 10 bases short and J 1 base short, with 13 bases between. The CDR3 is 13 residues long. The chain's CDR3 is CATQERVQETQYF. The CDR3 nucleotides read TGTGCCACCCAGGAGAGGGTCCAAGAGACCCAGTACTTC.

This clonotype occurred many times. V and J are TRBV20-1 and TRBJ1-5, with D tentatively TRBD1 (6 bases). CDR3 length: 15 amino acids. Looked up from germline, CDR1 is DFQATT and CDR2 is SNEGSKA (reference sequence). The V gene lost 2 bases and the J gene lost 4 bases, with 15 bases spanning the gap. The CDR3 loop reads CSARSDRYENQPQHF. As DNA, the CDR3 is TGCAGTGCTAGATCGGACAGATATGAAAATCAGCCCCAGCATTTT.

The rearrangement joins TRBV10-3 to TRBJ2-7, with D tentatively TRBD2 (7 bases). This CDR3 comprises 14 residues. V lost 3 bases and J lost 3, with 12 bases in between. Germline values: CDR1 ENHRY, CDR2 SYGVKD. CDR3 in DNA: TGTGCCATCAGTGACAGTAGGGGGGGCTACGAGCAGTACTTC. It codes for CAISDSRGGYEQYF.

This clonotype has more than one count but fewer than ten. The chain recombines TRBV28 with TRBJ1-3; D gene unclear. The CDR3 consists of 15 residues. V shed 2 bases and J shed 0 bases, with 8 bases lying between them. CDR1 MDHEN and CDR2 SYDVKM come from the germline V gene. CDR3 DNA: TGTGCCAGCAGTTTAATTTCCGCCTCTGGAAACACCATATATTTT. It translates to CASSLISASGNTIYF.

This clonotype was seen ten or more times. J is TRBJ1-5 and V is TRBV20-1; no clear D gene. CDR1 and CDR2 (germline): DFQATT, SNEGSKA (reference sequence). The V gene lost 0 bases and the J gene lost 0 bases, with 12 bases spanning the gap. The CDR3 totals 16 residues. As DNA, the CDR3 is TGCAGTGCTAGAGACCCCGGGCAGCTTAGCAATCAGCCCCAGCATTTT. Translation gives CSARDPGQLSNQPQHF.

This clonotype was counted at least ten times. The chain is built from TRBV2 and TRBJ1-1; possibly TRBD1 for D (5 bases). Germline CDR1 reads SNHLY; CDR2 reads FYNNEI. This CDR3 has 13 amino acids. The V gene lost 1 base and the J gene lost 8 bases, with 11 bases spanning the gap. In DNA, the CDR3 is TGTGCCAGCAGTGAAGATGTCGGGGCCGAAGCTTTCTTT. It specifies CASSEDVGAEAFF.

This clonotype was recorded at least ten times. The chain uses TRBV6-2 or TRBV6-3 and TRBJ2-7; no reliable D call. Germline CDR1 is MNHEY and CDR2 is SVGEGT. V gave up 7 bases and J gave up 2 bases, with 15 bases separating them. The CDR3 is 14 residues long. CDR3 sequence: CASNHGQKTYEQYF. For the CDR3, the DNA is TGTGCCAGCAATCACGGGCAGAAAACCTACGAGCAGTACTTC.

This clonotype occurred many times. J is TRBJ2-1 and V is TRBV25-1; D gene uncertain. The CDR3 is 13 residues long. V was cut by 4 bases and J by 2 bases, with 6 bases left in between. CDR1 is MGHDK, CDR2 SYGVNS, per germline. The CDR3 reads CASSGRAYNEQFF. The CDR3 bases are TGTGCCAGCAGTGGGCGAGCCTACAATGAGCAGTTCTTC.

This clonotype was counted between two and nine times. The chain's CDR3 is CASSPGQRNTEAFF. The CDR3 DNA is TGTGCCAGCAGCCCGGGACAAAGGAACACTGAAGCTTTCTTT. The V and J genes are TRBV4-2 and TRBJ1-1, with D possibly TRBD1 on 6 matching bases. Per germline, CDR1 LGHNA and CDR2 YNFKEQ. CDR3 length: 14 amino acids. The V gene lost 4 bases and the J gene lost 1 base, with 10 bases spanning the gap.

This clonotype was detected many times. This sequence joins TRBV11-2 and TRBJ1-1; D is uncertain. This CDR3 spans 11 amino acids. V was pared by 5 bases and J by 7 bases, with 8 bases between. Germline loops: CDR1 SGHAT, CDR2 FQNNGV. The DNA of the CDR3 is TGTGCCAGCAGCCTGATCCTTGAAGCTTTCTTT. Its protein product is CASSLILEAFF.

Ten or more counts support this clonotype. V gene TRBV6-6 combines with J gene TRBJ1-6; D not certain. CDR1 is MNHNY, CDR2 SVGAGI, per germline (reference sequence). V was shortened by 2 bases and J by 7 bases, with 9 bases between the two germline ends. The CDR3 runs 14 residues. The CDR3 here is CASSYLPGNSPLHF. The CDR3 DNA follows: TGTGCCAGCAGTTACCTACCGGGAAATTCACCCCTCCACTTT.

This clonotype was seen repeatedly, ten times or more. The chain recombines TRBV4-2 with TRBJ2-4; 11 nucleotides match TRBD2. Trimming removed 3 bases from V and 7 bases from J; junction bases left unmatched: 5. Germline CDR1 is LGHNA and CDR2 is YNFKEQ. There are 15 residues in the CDR3. The CDR3 region is CASSQHTSGSNIQYF. The CDR3 DNA sequence: TGTGCCAGCAGCCAGCATACTAGCGGGAGCAACATTCAGTACTTC.

This clonotype was observed a few times. V usage is TRBV14 and J usage is TRBJ2-5; D remains ambiguous. Trimming cost V 5 bases and J 5 bases, with 6 bases left between them. CDR1 and CDR2 (germline): SGHDN, FVKESK. This CDR3 has 11 residues. The CDR3 reads CASSNYETQYF. The CDR3 bases are TGTGCCAGCAGCAATTACGAGACCCAGTACTTC. The whole variable domain, filled in from reference TRBV14 and TRBJ2-5, reads EAGVTQFPSHSVIEKGQTVTLRCDPISGHDNLYWYRRVMGKEIKFLLHFVKESKQDESGMPNNRFLAERTGGTYSTLKVQPAELEDSGVYFCASSNYETQYFGPGTRLLVL.

This clonotype turned up a few times. CDR3 in amino acids: CASRVSNQPQHF. CDR3 bases: TGTGCCAGCAGGGTTAGCAATCAGCCCCAGCATTTT. This chain joins TRBV2 and TRBJ1-5; D is undetermined. The CDR3 extends over 12 amino acids. Germline lookup yields CDR1 SNHLY and CDR2 FYNNEI. Trimming stripped 6 bases from V and 0 bases from J, with 3 bases between.

This clonotype was picked up one time. The chain employs TRBV5-1 and TRBJ1-6; tentative D call: TRBD1 (5 bases). In germline, CDR1 is SGHRS, CDR2 YFSETQ. The CDR3 contains 13 residues. V gave up 4 bases and J gave up 11 bases, with 13 bases separating them. The CDR3 DNA is TGCGCCAGCAGCGAAGGGGTTATAGCACCCCTCCACTTT. Amino acid sequence: CASSEGVIAPLHF.

The sample holds many counts of this clonotype. The V and J genes are TRBV10-3 and TRBJ1-2; D perhaps matches TRBD1 (5 bases). Deletions cut 2 bases from V and 5 bases from J, with 6 bases between. Germline CDR1 reads ENHRY; CDR2 reads SYGVKD. The CDR3 runs 12 residues. Written as DNA, the CDR3 is TGTGCCATCAGTGAGACAGGTTATGGCTACACCTTC. It is translated as CAISETGYGYTF.

This clonotype was counted many times. The rearrangement links TRBV28 to TRBJ1-5; possibly TRBD1 for D (5 bases). Germline-derived CDR1 and CDR2 are MDHEN and SYDVKM. The CDR3 spans 14 residues. V lost 6 bases and J 0 bases, leaving 9 bases between the germline ends. CDR3 residues: CASRMTASNQPQHF. The CDR3 nucleotides are TGTGCCAGCAGGATGACAGCTAGCAATCAGCCCCAGCATTTT.

This clonotype was observed many times. The genes are TRBV19 and TRBJ1-1, with D hard to call. Per the germline V gene, CDR1 is LNHDA and CDR2 is SQIVND (reference sequence). Trimming took off 2 bases at V and 1 base at J, with 14 bases between the two ends. This CDR3 has 16 amino acids. The CDR3 nucleotides read TGTGCCAGTAGTATATATGTCTTAGCGGGGAACACTGAAGCTTTCTTT. Translation: CASSIYVLAGNTEAFF.

In its sample, this clonotype was seen many times. The rearrangement joins TRBV19 to TRBJ1-1; D may be TRBD1 (5 bases). This CDR3 contains 15 residues. The germline CDR1 and CDR2 sequences are LNHDA and SQIVND (reference sequence). Trimming took off 4 bases at V and 3 bases at J, with 15 bases between the two ends. The CDR3 coding sequence is TGTGCCAGTAGTACCCCCGACAGATACTACACTGAAGCTTTCTTT. Protein product: CASSTPDRYYTEAFF.

The table lists this clonotype with many counts. The chain carries TRBV20-1 and TRBJ2-7; D is perhaps TRBD2 (5 bases). The CDR3 has 12 amino acids. Germline-derived CDR1 and CDR2 are DFQATT and SNEGSKA (reference sequence). Trimming removed 3 bases at V and 6 bases at J, with 12 bases between. CDR3 loop: CSASRGSAEQYF. The CDR3 DNA sequence: TGCAGTGCTAGTCGAGGGTCCGCCGAGCAGTACTTC.

This clonotype was observed a handful of times. The V and J genes are TRBV4-2 and TRBJ2-7; no clear D gene. V lost 4 bases to trimming and J lost 4 bases, with 14 bases between them. Per the germline V gene, CDR1 is LGHNA and CDR2 is YNFKEQ. There are 14 residues in the CDR3. Written as DNA, the CDR3 is TGTGCCAGCAGCCTGAATACACCCCGATACGAGCAGTACTTC. It translates to CASSLNTPRYEQYF.

This clonotype has a count of ten or more. The chain uses TRBV14 and TRBJ2-7; 11 bases map to TRBD2. V was clipped by 5 bases and J by 7 bases; unmatched bases: 4. The CDR3 runs 13 residues. Germline V lookup: CDR1 SGHDN, CDR2 FVKESK. Here the CDR3 reads CASSVGLAVEQYF. DNA of the CDR3: TGTGCCAGCAGCGTGGGACTAGCGGTTGAGCAGTACTTC.

This clonotype was recorded at least ten times. The chain has TRBV20-1 and TRBJ2-3; 7 nucleotides align to TRBD2. Germline V CDR1 and CDR2: DFQATT, SNEGSKA (reference sequence). The CDR3 is 13 amino acids. After removal of 2 bases from V and 5 bases from J, the junction contained 4 bases not matched to a gene. The CDR3 DNA reads TGCAGTGCTAGACGGGAGGCAAAAGATACGCAGTATTTT. Translation: CSARREAKDTQYF.

The V and J genes are TRBV2 and TRBJ2-7, with TRBD1 matching over 9 bases. Germline V CDR1 and CDR2: SNHLY, FYNNEI. The length of the CDR3 is 14 residues. The V segment lost 5 bases and the J segment 3 bases; nucleotides outside the gene matches: 5. The CDR3 region has the DNA TGTGCCAGCAGTTCTTTGACAGGGGGCTACGAGCAGTACTTC. It yields the protein CASSSLTGGYEQYF. The complete variable domain, with remaining parts taken from reference TRBV2 and TRBJ2-7, reads EPEVTQTPSHQVTQMGQEVILRCVPISNHLYFYWYRQILGQKVEFLVSFYNNEISEKSEIFDDQFSVERPDGSNFTLKIRSTKLEDSAMYFCASSSLTGGYEQYFGPGTRLTVT.

This clonotype was seen a handful of times. The CDR3, as DNA: TGTGCCAGCAGCCAGGGACAGCTAACCTCTGGAAACACCATATATTTT. Protein: CASSQGQLTSGNTIYF. The V and J genes are TRBV3-1 and TRBJ1-3; 7 bases line up with TRBD1. After removal of 3 bases from V and 0 bases from J, the junction contained 5 bases not matched to a gene. Germline-derived CDR1 and CDR2 are LGHDT and YNNKEL (reference sequence). The CDR3 consists of 16 residues.